This T cell receptor (beta chain) comes out of a study of T cell repertoires in cytomegalovirus infection (dated by TCRdb to about 2019). Background for the entire study: Recently identified HLA-C-restricted CMV epitopes, whose presentation resists viral immunomodulation, were targeted by peptide stimulations together with well-studied HLA-B-restricted epitopes. Because public TCR beta signatures pointed to carriage of CMV infection together with the matching HLA type, the HLA type of each donor mattered for the analysis.

Explained via the paper, the treatment or condition label denotes: in vitro stimulation with specific CMV peptide epitopes to enrich CMV-specific T cells. A remark on this clonotype: Its binding antigen is unknown. Base qualities were left out, and no much larger clone turns up one base away.

The germline V gene provides CDR1 MDHEN and CDR2 SYDVKM. Counted from cysteine to phenylalanine, this CDR3 has 15 amino acids. CDR3 DNA only is kept here, 45 bases in frame from base 1. Compared with germline, V lacks 4 bases and J lacks 8 bases; bases without a gene match: 10. Points the paper makes about the study in general: In both this cohort and an independent cohort of a few hundred donors, the cumulative frequency of public TCR beta family members distinguished carriers of CMV infection plus the relevant HLA type. The ex vivo response was dominated by HLA-C-restricted CMV-specific TCR beta clonotypes, which also provided the single most frequent clonotype in two of eight donors.

Instrument used: Illumina HiSeq 1500. The public sequencing data were trimmed at Q25 with fastp and processed into clonotypes with MiXCR by TCRdb, which kept only in-frame beta chains. Duplicate CDR3 protein sequences are folded into a single record with the most common DNA and genes. The sample table holds roughly 500,000 distinct CDR3 sequences, of which more than 30% were seen once. 15% to 20% of the sample belongs to the ten largest clones. The source of this sequence is a human donor in good health (CMV status not recorded). Some clones in this sample may be carry-over from other donors' samples. The input for sequencing was cultured PBMCs, taken from culture after CMV antigen stimulation. This receptor chain uses TRBV28 and TRBJ1-4; 7 of the junction bases match TRBD1. CDR3 sequence: CASSSPRQGNEKLFF. The nucleotide sequence is given as TGTGCCAGCAGTTCTCCCAGACAGGGTAACGAAAAACTGTTTTTT.